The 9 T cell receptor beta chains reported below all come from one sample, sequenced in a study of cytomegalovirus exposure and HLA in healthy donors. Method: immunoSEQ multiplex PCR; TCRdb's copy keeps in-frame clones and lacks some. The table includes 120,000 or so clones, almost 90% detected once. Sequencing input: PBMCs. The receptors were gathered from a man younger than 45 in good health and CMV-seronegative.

CDR3 protein: CASSQRGSTDTQYF. DNA of the CDR3: TGTGCCAGCAGCCAGCGCGGTAGCACAGATACGCAGTATTTT. The genes are TRBV7-6 and TRBJ2-3; D is undetermined. V gave up 5 bases and J gave up 0 bases, with 9 bases separating them. Per the germline V gene, CDR1 is SGHVS and CDR2 is FNYEAQ. CDR3 length equals 14 residues. Complete variable domain (other parts from reference TRBV7-6 and TRBJ2-3): GAGVSQSPRYKVTKRGQDVALRCDPISGHVSLYWYRQALGQGPEFLTYFNYEAQQDKSGLPNDRFSAERPEGSISTLTIQRTEQRDSAMYRCASSQRGSTDTQYFGPGTRLTVL.

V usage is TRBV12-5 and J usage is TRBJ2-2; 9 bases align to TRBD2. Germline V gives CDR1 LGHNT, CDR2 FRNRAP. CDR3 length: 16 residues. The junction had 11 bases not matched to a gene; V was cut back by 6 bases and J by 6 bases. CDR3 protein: CASGPRSGSRAGELFF. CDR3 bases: TGTGCTAGTGGCCCCCGTAGCGGGAGCCGGGCCGGGGAGCTGTTTTTT.

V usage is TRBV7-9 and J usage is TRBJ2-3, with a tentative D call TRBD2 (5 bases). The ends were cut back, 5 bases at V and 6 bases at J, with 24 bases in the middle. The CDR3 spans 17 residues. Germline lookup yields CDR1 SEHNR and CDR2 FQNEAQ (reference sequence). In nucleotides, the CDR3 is TGTGCCAGCAGCCGATTCACGTCCAGCGGACGGGCGGATACGCAGTATTTT. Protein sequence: CASSRFTSSGRADTQYF.

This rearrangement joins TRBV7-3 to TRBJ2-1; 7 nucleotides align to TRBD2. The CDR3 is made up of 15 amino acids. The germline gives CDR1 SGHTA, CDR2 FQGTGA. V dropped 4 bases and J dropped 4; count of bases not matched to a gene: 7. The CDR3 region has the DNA TGTGCCAGCAGCTCCCTAGCGGTTTCTTACAATGAGCAGTTCTTC. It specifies CASSSLAVSYNEQFF.

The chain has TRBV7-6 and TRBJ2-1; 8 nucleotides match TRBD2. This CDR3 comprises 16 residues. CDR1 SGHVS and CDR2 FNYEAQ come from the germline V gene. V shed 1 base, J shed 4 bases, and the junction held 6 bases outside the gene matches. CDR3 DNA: TGTGCCAGCAGCTTAGGAGGCGGGAGGATTTACAATGAGCAGTTCTTC. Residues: CASSLGGGRIYNEQFF.

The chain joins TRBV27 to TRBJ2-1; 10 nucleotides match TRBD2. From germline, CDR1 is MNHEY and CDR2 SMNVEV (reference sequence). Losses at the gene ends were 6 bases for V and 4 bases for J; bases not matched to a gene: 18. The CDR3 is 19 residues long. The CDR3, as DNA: TGTGCCAGCAGATTCGGACTAGCGGCCAACAAAGGGGTATACAATGAGCAGTTCTTC. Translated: CASRFGLAANKGVYNEQFF.

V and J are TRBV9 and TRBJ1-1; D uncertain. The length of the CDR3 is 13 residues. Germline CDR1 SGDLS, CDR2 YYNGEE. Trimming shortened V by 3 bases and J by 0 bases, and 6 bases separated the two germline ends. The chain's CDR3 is CASSARMNTEAFF. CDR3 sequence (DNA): TGTGCCAGCAGCGCCAGGATGAACACTGAAGCTTTCTTT.

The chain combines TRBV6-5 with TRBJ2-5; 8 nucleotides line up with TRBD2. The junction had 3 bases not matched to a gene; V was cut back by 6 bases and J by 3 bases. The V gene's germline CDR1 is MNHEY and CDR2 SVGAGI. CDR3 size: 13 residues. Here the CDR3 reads CASRPGGKETQYF. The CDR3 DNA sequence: TGTGCCAGCAGACCGGGGGGGAAAGAGACCCAGTACTTC.

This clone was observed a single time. The CDR3 DNA reads as TGTGCCAGCAGTCCTAGAGGTGCTGGGGCCAACGTCCTGACTTTC. Its protein product is CASSPRGAGANVLTF. The chain has TRBV6-5 and TRBJ2-6; D not resolved. V shed 5 bases and J shed 2 bases, with 10 bases lying between them. CDR1 and CDR2 (germline): MNHEY, SVGAGI. The CDR3 extends over 15 amino acids.